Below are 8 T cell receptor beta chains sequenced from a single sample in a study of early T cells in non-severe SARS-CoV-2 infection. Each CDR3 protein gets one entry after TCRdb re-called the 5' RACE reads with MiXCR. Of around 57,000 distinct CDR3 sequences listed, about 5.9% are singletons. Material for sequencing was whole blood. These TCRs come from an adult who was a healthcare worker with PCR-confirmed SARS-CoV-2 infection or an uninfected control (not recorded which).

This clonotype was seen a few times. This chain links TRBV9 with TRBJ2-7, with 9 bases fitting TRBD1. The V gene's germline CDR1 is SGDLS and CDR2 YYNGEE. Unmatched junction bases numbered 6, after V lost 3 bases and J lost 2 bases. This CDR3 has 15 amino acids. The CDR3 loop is CASSATTGGPYEQYF. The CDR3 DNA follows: TGTGCCAGCAGCGCGACGACAGGGGGTCCCTACGAGCAGTACTTC.

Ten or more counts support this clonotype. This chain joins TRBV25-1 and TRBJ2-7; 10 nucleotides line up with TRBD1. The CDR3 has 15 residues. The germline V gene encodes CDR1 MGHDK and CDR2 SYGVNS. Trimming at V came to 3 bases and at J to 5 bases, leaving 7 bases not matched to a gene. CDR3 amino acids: CASSEVGQGSHEQYF. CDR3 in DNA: TGTGCCAGCAGTGAGGTGGGACAGGGGTCCCACGAGCAGTACTTC.

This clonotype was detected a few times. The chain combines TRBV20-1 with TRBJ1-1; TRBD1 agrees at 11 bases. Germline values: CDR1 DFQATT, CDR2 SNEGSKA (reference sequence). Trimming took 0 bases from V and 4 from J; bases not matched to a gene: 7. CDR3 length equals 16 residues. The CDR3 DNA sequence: TGCAGTGCTAGAGACCCGCGGACAGGGGGCGGCACTGAAGCTTTCTTT. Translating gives CSARDPRTGGGTEAFF.

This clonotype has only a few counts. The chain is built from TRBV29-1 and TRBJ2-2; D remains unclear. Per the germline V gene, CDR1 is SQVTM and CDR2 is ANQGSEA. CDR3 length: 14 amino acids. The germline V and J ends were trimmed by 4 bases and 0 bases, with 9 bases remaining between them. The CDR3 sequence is CSVVPQPNTGELFF. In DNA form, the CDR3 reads TGCAGCGTTGTCCCACAACCGAACACCGGGGAGCTGTTTTTT.

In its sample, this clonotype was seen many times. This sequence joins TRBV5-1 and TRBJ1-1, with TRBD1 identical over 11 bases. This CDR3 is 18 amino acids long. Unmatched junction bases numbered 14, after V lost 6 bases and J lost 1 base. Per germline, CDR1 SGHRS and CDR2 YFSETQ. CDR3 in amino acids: CASNSRTGGTGANTEAFF. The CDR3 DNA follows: TGCGCCAGCAACTCGAGGACAGGGGGCACCGGAGCGAACACTGAAGCTTTCTTT.

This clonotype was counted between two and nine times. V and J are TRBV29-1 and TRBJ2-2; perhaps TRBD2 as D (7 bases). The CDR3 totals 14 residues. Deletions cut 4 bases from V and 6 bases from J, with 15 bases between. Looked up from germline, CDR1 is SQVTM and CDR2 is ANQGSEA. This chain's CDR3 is CSVGAGARAGELFF. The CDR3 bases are TGCAGCGTTGGGGCGGGGGCGAGGGCCGGGGAGCTGTTTTTT.

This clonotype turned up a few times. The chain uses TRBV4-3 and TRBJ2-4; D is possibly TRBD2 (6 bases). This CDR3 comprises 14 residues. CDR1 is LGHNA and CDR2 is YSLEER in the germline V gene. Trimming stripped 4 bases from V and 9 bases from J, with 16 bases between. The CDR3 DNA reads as TGCGCCAGCAGCCCGGGACCGGGGGTTGGCATTCAGTACTTC. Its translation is CASSPGPGVGIQYF.

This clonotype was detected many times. CDR3 amino acids: CASSPPVPGELFF. CDR3 nucleotides: TGTGCCAGCTCACCACCGGTCCCCGGGGAGCTGTTTTTT. The J gene is TRBJ2-2, the V gene TRBV18; D gene ambiguous. Germline assignment: CDR1 KGHSH and CDR2 LQKENI. This CDR3 spans 13 amino acids. Trimming removed 0 bases from V and 6 bases from J, with 5 bases in between. The full variable domain, its missing parts supplied by reference TRBV18 and TRBJ2-2, is NAGVMQNPRHLVRRRGQEARLRCSPMKGHSHVYWYRQLPEEGLKFMVYLQKENIIDESGMPKERFSAEFPKEGPSILRIQQVVRGDSAAYFCASSPPVPGELFFGEGSRLTVL.